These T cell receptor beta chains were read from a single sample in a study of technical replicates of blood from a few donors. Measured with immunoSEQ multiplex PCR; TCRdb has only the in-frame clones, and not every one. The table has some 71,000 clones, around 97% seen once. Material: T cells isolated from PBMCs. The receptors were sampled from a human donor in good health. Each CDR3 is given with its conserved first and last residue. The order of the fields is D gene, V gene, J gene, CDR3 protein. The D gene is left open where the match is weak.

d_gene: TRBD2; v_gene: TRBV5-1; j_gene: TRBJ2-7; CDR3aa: CASSLAGLAFTYEQYF
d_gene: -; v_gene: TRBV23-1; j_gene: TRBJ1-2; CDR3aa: CASSQFRGGYTF
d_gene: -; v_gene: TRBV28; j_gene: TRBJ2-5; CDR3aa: CASRGGQETQYF
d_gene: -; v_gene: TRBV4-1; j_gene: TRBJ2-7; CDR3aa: CASSQEILVGSYEQYF
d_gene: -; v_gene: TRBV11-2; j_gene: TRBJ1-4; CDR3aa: CASSHLWVRDEKLFF
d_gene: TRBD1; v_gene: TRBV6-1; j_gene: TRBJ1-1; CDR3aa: CASSRQGNTEAFF
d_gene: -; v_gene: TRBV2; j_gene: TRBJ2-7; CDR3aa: CASREAGEQYF
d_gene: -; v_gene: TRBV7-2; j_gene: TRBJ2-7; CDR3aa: CASSFRQGIGEQYF
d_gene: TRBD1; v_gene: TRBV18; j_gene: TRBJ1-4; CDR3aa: CASSRTGGATEKLFF
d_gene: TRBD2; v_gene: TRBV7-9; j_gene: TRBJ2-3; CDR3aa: CGGPTGEGPSDTQYF